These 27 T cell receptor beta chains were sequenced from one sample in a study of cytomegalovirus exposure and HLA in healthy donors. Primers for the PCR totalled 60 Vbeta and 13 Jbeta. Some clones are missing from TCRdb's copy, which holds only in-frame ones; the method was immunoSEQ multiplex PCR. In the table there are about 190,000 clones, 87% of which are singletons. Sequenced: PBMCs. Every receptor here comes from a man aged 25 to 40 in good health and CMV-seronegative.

CDR3 DNA: TGTGCCAGCAGCTTATCGGGTACAGGCCACACCGGGGAGCTGTTTTTT. Protein sequence: CASSLSGTGHTGELFF. This chain links TRBV7-2 with TRBJ2-2, with D perhaps TRBD1 (5 bases). Germline CDR1 SGHTA, CDR2 FQGNSA. CDR3 length equals 16 residues. V was clipped by 2 bases and J by 3 bases, with 13 bases between them.

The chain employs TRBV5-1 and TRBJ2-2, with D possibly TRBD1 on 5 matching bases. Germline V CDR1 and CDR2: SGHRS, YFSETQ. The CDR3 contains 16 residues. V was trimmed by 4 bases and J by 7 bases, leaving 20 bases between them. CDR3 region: CASSPALGPLGGELFF. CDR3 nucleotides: TGCGCCAGCAGCCCTGCCTTGGGGCCCCTCGGCGGGGAGCTGTTTTTT. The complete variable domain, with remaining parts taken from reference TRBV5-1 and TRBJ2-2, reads KAGVTQTPRYLIKTRGQQVTLSCSPISGHRSVSWYQQTPGQGLQFLFEYFSETQRNKGNFPGRFSGRQFSNSRSEMNVSTLELGDSALYLCASSPALGPLGGELFFGEGSRLTVL.

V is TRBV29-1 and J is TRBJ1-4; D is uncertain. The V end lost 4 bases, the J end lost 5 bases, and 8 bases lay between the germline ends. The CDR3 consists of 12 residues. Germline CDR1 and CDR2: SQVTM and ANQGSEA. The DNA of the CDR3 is TGCAGCGTTGTGGGCAGAAATGAAAAACTGTTTTTT. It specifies CSVVGRNEKLFF.

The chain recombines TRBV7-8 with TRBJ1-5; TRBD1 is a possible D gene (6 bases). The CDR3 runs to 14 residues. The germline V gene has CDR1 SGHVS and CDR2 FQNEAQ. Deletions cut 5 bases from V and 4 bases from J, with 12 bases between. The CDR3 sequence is CASSADRRNQPQHF. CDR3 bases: TGTGCCAGCAGCGCAGACAGGAGAAATCAGCCCCAGCATTTT.

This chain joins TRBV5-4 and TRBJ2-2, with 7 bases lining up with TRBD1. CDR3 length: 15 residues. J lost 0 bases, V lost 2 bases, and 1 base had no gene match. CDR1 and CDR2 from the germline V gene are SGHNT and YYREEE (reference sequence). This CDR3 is CASSFQGANTGELFF. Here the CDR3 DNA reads TGTGCCAGCAGCTTCCAGGGGGCGAACACCGGGGAGCTGTTTTTT.

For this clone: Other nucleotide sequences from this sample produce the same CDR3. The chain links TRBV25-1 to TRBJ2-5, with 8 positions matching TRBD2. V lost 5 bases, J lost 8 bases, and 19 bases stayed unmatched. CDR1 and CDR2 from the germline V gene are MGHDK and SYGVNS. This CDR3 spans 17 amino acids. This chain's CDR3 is CASSLNVRLAGLGTQYF. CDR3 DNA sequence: TGTGCCAGCAGTTTGAATGTCCGGCTAGCGGGCCTTGGAACCCAGTACTTC.

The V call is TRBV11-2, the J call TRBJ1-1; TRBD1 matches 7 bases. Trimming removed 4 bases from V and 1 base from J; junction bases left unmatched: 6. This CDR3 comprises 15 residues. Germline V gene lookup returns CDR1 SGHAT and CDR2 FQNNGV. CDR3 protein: CASSSGQDENTEAFF. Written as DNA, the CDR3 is TGTGCCAGCAGCTCAGGACAGGACGAGAACACTGAAGCTTTCTTT.

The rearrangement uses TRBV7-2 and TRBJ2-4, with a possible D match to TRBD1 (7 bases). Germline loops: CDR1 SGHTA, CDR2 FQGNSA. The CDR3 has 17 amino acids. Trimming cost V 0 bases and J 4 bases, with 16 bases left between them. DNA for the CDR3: TGTGCCAGCAGCTTAGCCTTCAGCAGGGGGGTAAAAAACATTCAGTACTTC. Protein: CASSLAFSRGVKNIQYF.

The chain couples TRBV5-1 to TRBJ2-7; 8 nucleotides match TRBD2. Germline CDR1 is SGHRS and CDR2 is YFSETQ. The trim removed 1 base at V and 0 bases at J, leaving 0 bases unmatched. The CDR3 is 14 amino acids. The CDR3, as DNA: TGCGCCAGCAGCTTGAGCGGGAGCTCCTACGAGCAGTACTTC. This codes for CASSLSGSSYEQYF.

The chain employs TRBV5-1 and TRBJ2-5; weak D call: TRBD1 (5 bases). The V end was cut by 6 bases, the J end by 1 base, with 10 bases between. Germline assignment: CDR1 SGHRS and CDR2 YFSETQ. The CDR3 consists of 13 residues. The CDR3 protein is CASNLDTQETQYF. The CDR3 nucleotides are TGCGCCAGCAACCTGGACACCCAAGAGACCCAGTACTTC.

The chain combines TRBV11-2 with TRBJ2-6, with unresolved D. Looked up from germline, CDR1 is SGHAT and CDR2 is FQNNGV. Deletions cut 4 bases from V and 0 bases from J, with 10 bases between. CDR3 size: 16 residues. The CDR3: CASSSPGYSGANVLTF. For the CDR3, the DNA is TGTGCCAGCAGCTCGCCGGGTTACTCTGGGGCCAACGTCCTGACTTTC.

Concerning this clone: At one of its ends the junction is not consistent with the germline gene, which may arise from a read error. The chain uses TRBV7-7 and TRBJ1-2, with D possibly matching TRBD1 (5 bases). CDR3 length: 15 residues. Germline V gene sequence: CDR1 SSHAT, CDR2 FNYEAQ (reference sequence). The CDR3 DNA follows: TGTGCTAGCAGCTTGGGGCGGAGGGGTTTCTATGGCTACACCTTC. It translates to CASSLGRRGFYGYTF.

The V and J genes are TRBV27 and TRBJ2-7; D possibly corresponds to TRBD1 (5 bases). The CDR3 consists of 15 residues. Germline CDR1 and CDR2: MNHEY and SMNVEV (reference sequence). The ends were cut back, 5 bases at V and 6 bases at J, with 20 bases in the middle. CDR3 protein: CASSPRRQNMPEQYF. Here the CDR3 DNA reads TGTGCCAGCAGTCCCAGGAGACAGAATATGCCCGAGCAGTACTTC.

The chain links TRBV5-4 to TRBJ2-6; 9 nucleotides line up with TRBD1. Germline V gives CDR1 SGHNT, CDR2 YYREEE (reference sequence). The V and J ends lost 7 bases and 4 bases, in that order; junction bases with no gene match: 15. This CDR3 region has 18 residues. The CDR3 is CASREQGALISGANVLTF. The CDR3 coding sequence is TGTGCCAGCCGTGAACAGGGGGCGCTTATATCGGGGGCCAACGTCCTGACTTTC.

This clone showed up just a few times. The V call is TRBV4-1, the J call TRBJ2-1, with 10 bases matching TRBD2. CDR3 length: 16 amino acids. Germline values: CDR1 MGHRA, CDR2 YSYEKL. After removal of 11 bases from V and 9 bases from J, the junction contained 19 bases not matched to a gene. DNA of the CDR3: TGCGCCCTCGAGAGGCCTAGCGGGAGCCGGACGGGTGAGCAGTTCTTC. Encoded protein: CALERPSGSRTGEQFF.

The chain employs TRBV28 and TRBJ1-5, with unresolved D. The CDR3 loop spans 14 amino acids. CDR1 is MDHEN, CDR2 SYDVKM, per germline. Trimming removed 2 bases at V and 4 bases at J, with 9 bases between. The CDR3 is CASSLTLLNQPQHF. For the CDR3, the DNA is TGTGCCAGCAGTTTAACTTTATTGAATCAGCCCCAGCATTTT.

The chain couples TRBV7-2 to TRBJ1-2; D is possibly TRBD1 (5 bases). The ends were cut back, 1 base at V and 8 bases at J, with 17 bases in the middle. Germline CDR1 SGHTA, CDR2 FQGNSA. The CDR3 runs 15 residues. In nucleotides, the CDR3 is TGTGCCAGCAGCTTAGTTTCCTTAGGACAAGGCGGCTACACCTTC. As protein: CASSLVSLGQGGYTF.

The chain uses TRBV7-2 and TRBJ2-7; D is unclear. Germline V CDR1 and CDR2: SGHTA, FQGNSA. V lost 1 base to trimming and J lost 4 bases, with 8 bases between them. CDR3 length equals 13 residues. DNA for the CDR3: TGTGCCAGCAGCTTAGGCCTATCATACGAGCAGTACTTC. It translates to CASSLGLSYEQYF. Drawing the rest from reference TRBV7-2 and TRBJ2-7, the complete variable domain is GAGVSQSPSNKVTEKGKDVELRCDPISGHTALYWYRQSLGQGLEFLIYFQGNSAPDKSGLPSDRFSAERTGGSVSTLTIQRTQQEDSAVYLCASSLGLSYEQYFGPGTRLTVT.

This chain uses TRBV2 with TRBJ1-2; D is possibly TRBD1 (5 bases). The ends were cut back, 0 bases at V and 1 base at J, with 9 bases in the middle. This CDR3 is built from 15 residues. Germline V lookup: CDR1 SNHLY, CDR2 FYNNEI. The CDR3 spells CASSEAGTVNYGYTF. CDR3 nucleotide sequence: TGTGCCAGCAGTGAAGCGGGGACTGTTAACTATGGCTACACCTTC.

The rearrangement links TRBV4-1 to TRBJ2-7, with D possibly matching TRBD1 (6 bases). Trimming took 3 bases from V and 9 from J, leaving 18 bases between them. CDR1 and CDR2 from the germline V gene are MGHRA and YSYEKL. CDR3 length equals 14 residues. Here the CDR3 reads CASSQGAGYERQYF. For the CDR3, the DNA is TGCGCCAGCAGCCAGGGGGCAGGGTACGAGCGGCAGTACTTC.

CDR3 amino acids: CASSLAESAQYF. The CDR3, as DNA: TGTGCCAGCAGCTTGGCCGAGTCCGCTCAGTACTTC. This sequence joins TRBV5-4 and TRBJ2-4; no reliable D call. CDR1 is SGHNT and CDR2 is YYREEE in the germline V gene (reference sequence). The length of the CDR3 is 12 residues. V was pared by 0 bases and J by 12 bases, with 10 bases between.

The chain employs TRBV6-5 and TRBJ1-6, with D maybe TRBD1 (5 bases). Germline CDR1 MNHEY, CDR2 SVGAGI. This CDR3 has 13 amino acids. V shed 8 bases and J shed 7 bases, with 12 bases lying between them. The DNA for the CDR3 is TGTGCCAGCTGGGGGGGACCCAATTCACCCCTCCACTTT. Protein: CASWGGPNSPLHF.

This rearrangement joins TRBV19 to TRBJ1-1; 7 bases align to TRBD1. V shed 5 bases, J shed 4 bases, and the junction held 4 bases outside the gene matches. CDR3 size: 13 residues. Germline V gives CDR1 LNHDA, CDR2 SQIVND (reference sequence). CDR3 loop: CASSWGQSTEAFF. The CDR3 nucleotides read TGTGCCAGTAGTTGGGGACAGAGCACTGAAGCTTTCTTT. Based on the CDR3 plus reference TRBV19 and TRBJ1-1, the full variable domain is DGGITQSPKYLFRKEGQNVTLSCEQNLNHDAMYWYRQDPGQGLRLIYYSQIVNDFQKGDIAEGYSVSREKKESFPLTVTSAQKNPTAFYLCASSWGQSTEAFFGQGTRLTVV.

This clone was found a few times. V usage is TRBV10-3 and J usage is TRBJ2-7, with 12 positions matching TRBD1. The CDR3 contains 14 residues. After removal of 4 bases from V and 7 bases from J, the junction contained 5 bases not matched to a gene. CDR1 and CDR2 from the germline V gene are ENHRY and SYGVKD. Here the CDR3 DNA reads TGTGCCATCAGTGGGGACAGGGGGCTGACTGAGCAGTACTTC. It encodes CAISGDRGLTEQYF.

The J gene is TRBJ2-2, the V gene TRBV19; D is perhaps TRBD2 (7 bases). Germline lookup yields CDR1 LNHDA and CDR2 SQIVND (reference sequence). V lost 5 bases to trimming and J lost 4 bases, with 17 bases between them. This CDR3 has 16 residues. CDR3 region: CASSPKGRGSTGELFF. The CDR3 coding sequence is TGTGCCAGTAGTCCGAAGGGGAGGGGGAGCACCGGGGAGCTGTTTTTT.

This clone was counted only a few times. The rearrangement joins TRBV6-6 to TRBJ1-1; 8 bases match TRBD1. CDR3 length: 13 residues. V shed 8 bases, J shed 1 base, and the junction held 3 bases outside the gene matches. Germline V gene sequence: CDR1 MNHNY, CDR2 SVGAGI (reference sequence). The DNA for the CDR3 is TGTGCCAGCGGGGACAGGCGGAACACTGAAGCTTTCTTT. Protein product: CASGDRRNTEAFF.

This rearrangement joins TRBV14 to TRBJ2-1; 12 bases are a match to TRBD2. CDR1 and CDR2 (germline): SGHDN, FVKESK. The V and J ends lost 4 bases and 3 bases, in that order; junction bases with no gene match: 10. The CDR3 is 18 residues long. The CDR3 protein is CASSRDLAGGRNYNEQFF. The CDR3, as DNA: TGTGCCAGCAGCCGGGATCTAGCGGGGGGGCGGAACTACAATGAGCAGTTCTTC.